This T cell receptor (beta chain) was retrieved from a study of shared clonotypes between healthy human individuals (dated by TCRdb to the early 2020s). Regarding the study in general: The cohort included three men and a couple of women between 18 and 49 years of age. Per donor, three plates each were used for CD4 naive and CD4 memory, two for CD8 naive, and one for CD8 memory. Blood TCR repertoires of about five healthy adults were deeply sequenced to estimate repertoire size and the extent of clonotype sharing between individuals. Different laboratories and diverse techniques were used to prepare libraries and sequence TCR repertoires, to increase sequencing depth and limit assay-specific biases. Between about 0.85 and 8.9 billion PBMCs per donor were obtained by leukapheresis. Here is what the overall study found, with its caveats: Even with the large sequencing depth, rarefaction of the sorted-subset datasets indicated that sequencing was incomplete. Because the study included a small number of donors, the genetic and exposure-history diversity represented was limited. Sampling was restricted to blood, and TCR repertoires in tissues likely differ from the TCR repertoires found in blood. Based on pairwise subsampling, the degree of clonotype sharing among donors was expected to be affected by sequencing depth. Naive subsets generally had larger estimated clonotype richness than memory subsets did. Across a few donors, approximately 4.9% of naive CD4, roughly 3.4% of naive CD8, under 2.5% of memory CD4, and approximately 0.4% of memory CD8 clonotypes were shared. Compared with non-shared clonotypes, clonotypes shared by all four sorted-subset donors had higher generation probabilities.

Trimming costs V 1 base and J 3 bases, and their ends lie 13 bases apart. CDR1 and CDR2 are drawn from the germline V gene: SGHTA, FQGNSA. The CDR3 measures 16 amino acids from cysteine to phenylalanine. Just CDR3 DNA is preserved here, 48 bases in frame from base 1. TCR CDR3 regions were amplified from genomic DNA by multiplex PCR using the deep immunoSEQ assay. Genomic DNA extracted from each cell subset was distributed evenly over all wells of several immunoSEQ 96-well plates, and each plate served as one replicate. For sorted subsets, each replicate PCR was loaded with approximately 190 ng genomic DNA, equivalent to 25,000 to 35,000 T cell genomes. The purified libraries were quantified using a Qubit 3.0 fluorometer, sized with a Bioanalyzer 2100, and then quantified again using the KAPA Library Quantification kit. Every immunoSEQ 96-well plate was sequenced on a separate single-read 150-cycle Illumina NextSeq 550 flow cell. The authors processed their data as follows. Because the immunoSEQ output included only junctional sequences and no quality scores, the filtering could not be the same as the filtering used for full-length reads. To assign V/J genes and CDR3, sequences were annotated using PyIR, a Python wrapper for IgBLAST v1.9, with IMGT germline references. Any read was removed if the V/J assignment was weak (E-value above 1e-6), the CDR3 was missing, or the read contained stop codons, out-of-frame junctions, or ambiguous translated residues. V3J clonotypes were defined by identical inferred V gene, J gene, and CDR3 amino acid sequence. The percentage overlap between two repertoires was calculated by dividing the number of shared unique clonotypes by the size of the smaller repertoire. Richness of each repertoire was evaluated using RTK rarefaction, the Chao1 estimator, and Recon v2.1 estimates of unobserved clonotypes. OLGA was used to compute generation probabilities for all TCRbeta clonotypes that the gDNA method yielded from a handful of donors. TCRdb re-hosts the immuneACCESS table, in-frame sequences only. Its copies lack some clones; in the studies checked, an unresolved V gene accounts for under half of them, and the cause for the rest is not known. The DNA gave D and trimming, while V, J and clone size come from that table. This sample lists roughly 2.6 million clones; around nine tenths were detected once. Around 0.14% of the sample lies in the top ten.

Of note for this clone: What antigen it recognizes has not been identified. There are no base qualities to consult, and no much larger clone falls within one base.

Donors were healthy HIV-negative adults with no recently reported acute infections or vaccinations. Every donor was a Caucasian adult residing in Nashville, Tennessee, USA. CD4+ T cells were enriched by magnetic negative selection, after which naive cells were positively selected on CD45RA and the negative fraction was taken as the memory subset. Blood was obtained by leukapheresis, after which PBMCs were separated by Ficoll-Histopaque density gradient centrifugation and cryopreserved in liquid nitrogen vapor phase. Analytical flow cytometry was used to check the purity and quantity of each magnetically sorted T cell population. Genomic DNA was isolated from every sorted fraction and measured by UV absorbance on a Nanodrop 2000c.

The receptor chain draws on TRBV7-2 and TRBJ1-3; possibly the D gene is TRBD1, per 5 matching bases. Sample: naive CD4+ T cells sorted from blood. The cell subset or site tag for this specimen amounts to: CD45RA+ positively selected. The source is a man younger than 35 in good health. The nucleotide sequence reads TGTGCCAGCAGCTTAGTTTCGGGCAGGGTTGGAAACACCATATATTTT. Its amino acids are CASSLVSGRVGNTIYF.